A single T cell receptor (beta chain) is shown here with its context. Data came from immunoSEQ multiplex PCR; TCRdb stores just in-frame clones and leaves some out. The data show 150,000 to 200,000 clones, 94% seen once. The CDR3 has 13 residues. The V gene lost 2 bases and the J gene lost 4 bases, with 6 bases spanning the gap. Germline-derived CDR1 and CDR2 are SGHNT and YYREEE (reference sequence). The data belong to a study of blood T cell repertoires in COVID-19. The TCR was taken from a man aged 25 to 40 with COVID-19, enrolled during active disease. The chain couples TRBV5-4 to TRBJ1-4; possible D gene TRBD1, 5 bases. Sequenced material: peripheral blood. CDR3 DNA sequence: TGTGCCAGCAGCTTTCAGGGTAATGAAAAACTGTTTTTT. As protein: CASSFQGNEKLFF.